This T cell receptor beta chain appears in the sequencing data of a study of post-analysis software for immune sequencing data (dated by TCRdb to 2015 to 2017). Regarding the research as a whole: Relapsing-remitting, secondary progressive and progressive-relapsing multiple sclerosis were recorded as disease courses, and subtype annotation was lacking for some patients. The patient repertoires were set against 10 or so previously published healthy control repertoires from donors whose ages ranged from roughly 6 to 27 years. A subset of samples was prepared in parallel using single-end sample barcoding, then pooled and co-amplified after Illumina adapter ligation.

The CDR3 numbers 14 residues from cysteine through phenylalanine. Only the CDR3 part of the read is kept: 42 bases, read in frame from the first base. Relative to germline, V is 5 bases shorter and J is 6 bases shorter, with 19 bases between their ends. Via the germline V gene (reference sequence), CDR1 is DFQATT and CDR2 SNEGSKA. Findings and caveats that apply to the study as a whole: Significantly higher frequencies in patients than in controls were found for roughly 5 TRBV segments, including TRBV5-6, TRBV5-1 and TRBV20-1. Direct clustering with F measure showed strong co-clustering of samples prepared in the same batch, prompting a batch-effect correction. The multiple sclerosis patient group was slightly younger than the control group. Multiple sclerosis patients had significantly lower normalized Chao1 diversity than controls, a result that suggests substantial peripheral T-cell clonal expansion.

Libraries came from PCR. The reads were generated on an Illumina HiSeq 2500. Unique molecular identifiers were incorporated into TCR beta cDNA libraries to reduce PCR and sequencing biases. Approximately 500,000 cDNA molecules were obtained for every 1 to 10 million input T cells, so each molecule roughly corresponded to one T cell. The same protocol used for the earlier healthy control dataset was applied to prepare and sequence the patient libraries. Within a given batch, samples were prepared together, multiplexed and sequenced on the same HiSeq lane. The paper's processing steps were these. Raw barcoded reads were processed with MIGEC, discarding single-read molecular identifier groups before consensus assembly and CDR3 extraction. Clonotype tables were post-analysed with VDJtools, normalizing diversity by down-sampling all datasets to the smallest sample size. In repertoire overlap clustering, CDR3 amino acid sequences, but not nucleotide sequences, were matched to correct batch-related cross-sample contamination. The raw public data were reprocessed by TCRdb itself: fastp quality trimming at Q25, MiXCR clonotype calling, in-frame beta chains only. Rows are combined by CDR3 protein, so each entry shows the most common genes and DNA. V and J calls and clone size were set by TCRdb, not the authors. The sample table holds hundreds of thousands of distinct CDR3 sequences, of which approximately 59% were seen once. Around 11% of the sample comes from the top ten.

Remarks on this clonotype: Its antigen target is currently unknown. Base qualities are not provided; no much larger clone lies one nucleotide away.

To demonstrate the VDJtools post-analysis software, TCR beta repertoires were profiled from the peripheral blood of roughly 14 young patients with multiple sclerosis. The multiple sclerosis patients were children and adolescents between roughly 6 and 17 years of age. Sequences were obtained from blood. This receptor was obtained from a girl aged 2-15 years with multiple sclerosis. The rearranged segments are TRBV20-1 and TRBJ1-2; TRBD1 could be the D gene, as 6 bases match. The CDR3 reads CSARDMGLSDGYTF. The nucleotides read TGCAGTGCTCGGGACATGGGTTTATCGGATGGCTACACCTTC.